This TCR beta chain appears in the sequencing data of a study of cytomegalovirus exposure and HLA in healthy donors. V was clipped by 6 bases and J by 6 bases, with 17 bases between them. This CDR3 region has 15 residues. Looked up from germline, CDR1 is MNHNS and CDR2 is SASEGT. PCR employed 60 Vbeta and 13 Jbeta primers. Here immunoSEQ multiplex PCR was the method, and the copy in TCRdb shows in-frame clones only, minus some. The table lists around 150,000 clones, 80% to 90% of them singletons. The clonotype was recovered from a man younger than 30 in good health and CMV-seropositive. This chain links TRBV6-1 with TRBJ2-2; D is possibly TRBD2 (5 bases). The sample was PBMCs. For the CDR3, the DNA is TGTGCCAGCAGCCGAACGGCGGGTTCGGCCGGGGAGCTGTTTTTT. Protein: CASSRTAGSAGELFF.